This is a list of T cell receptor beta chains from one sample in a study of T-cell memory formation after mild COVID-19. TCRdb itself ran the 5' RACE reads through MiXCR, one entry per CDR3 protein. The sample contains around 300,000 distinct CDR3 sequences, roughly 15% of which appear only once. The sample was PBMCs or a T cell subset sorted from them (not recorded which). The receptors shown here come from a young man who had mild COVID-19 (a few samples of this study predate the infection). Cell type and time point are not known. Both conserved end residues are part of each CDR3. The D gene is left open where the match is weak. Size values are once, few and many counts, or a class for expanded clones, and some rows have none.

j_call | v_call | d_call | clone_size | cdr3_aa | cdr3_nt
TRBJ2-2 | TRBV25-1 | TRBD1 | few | CASSETGGSGELFF | TGTGCCAGCAGCGAGACAGGGGGGAGCGGGGAGCTGTTTTTT
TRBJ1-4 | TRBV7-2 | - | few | CASSLGTWDEKLFF | TGTGCCAGCAGCTTAGGGACCTGGGATGAAAAACTGTTTTTT
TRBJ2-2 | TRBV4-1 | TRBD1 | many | CASSRETGANTGELFF | TGCGCCAGCAGCCGAGAGACAGGGGCGAACACCGGGGAGCTGTTTTTT
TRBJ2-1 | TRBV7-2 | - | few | CASSSPGRRAQFF | TGTGCCAGCAGCTCTCCGGGACGCAGGGCTCAGTTCTTC
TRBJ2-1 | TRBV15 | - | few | CATSSPGTAGTYNEQFF | TGTGCCACCAGCAGCCCCGGGACAGCGGGTACCTACAATGAGCAGTTCTTC
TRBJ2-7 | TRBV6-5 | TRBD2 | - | CASRQTAGGTYEQYF | TGTGCCAGCAGACAAACCGCGGGGGGTACCTACGAGCAGTACTTC
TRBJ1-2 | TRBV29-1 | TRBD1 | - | CSVEAPQGAVYGYTF | TGCAGCGTTGAAGCCCCGCAGGGGGCGGTTTATGGCTACACCTTC
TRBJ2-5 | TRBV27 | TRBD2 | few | CASSRLAGDETQYF | TGTGCCAGCAGTCGACTAGCGGGGGATGAGACCCAGTACTTC
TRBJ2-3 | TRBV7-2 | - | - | CASSSDLTQTDTQYF | TGTGCCAGCAGCTCGGATTTGACCCAAACAGATACGCAGTATTTT
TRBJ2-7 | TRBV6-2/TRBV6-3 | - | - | CASSFREFSYEQYF | TGTGCCAGCAGTTTCCGGGAATTCTCCTACGAGCAGTACTTC
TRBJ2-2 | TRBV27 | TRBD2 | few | CASKELAGFTGELFF | TGTGCCAGCAAGGAACTAGCGGGGTTCACCGGGGAGCTGTTTTTT
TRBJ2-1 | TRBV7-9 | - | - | CASSTQPVEQFF | TGTGCCAGCAGCACGCAACCGGTTGAGCAGTTCTTC
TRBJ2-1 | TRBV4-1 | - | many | CASSEQHPSYNEQFF | TGCGCCAGCAGCGAACAGCACCCCTCCTACAATGAGCAGTTCTTC
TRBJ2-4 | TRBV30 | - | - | CAWTPGRVQNIQYF | TGTGCCTGGACACCGGGCAGGGTCCAAAACATTCAGTACTTC
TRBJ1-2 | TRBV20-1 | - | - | CSASTRWGRDYGYTF | TGCAGTGCTAGTACCCGTTGGGGGAGGGACTATGGCTACACCTTC
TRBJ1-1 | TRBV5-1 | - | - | CASSPPPSTEAFF | TGCGCCAGCAGCCCGCCCCCGTCCACTGAAGCTTTCTTT
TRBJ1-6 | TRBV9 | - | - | CASSVGHQRVNSPLHF | TGTGCCAGCAGCGTTGGACACCAAAGAGTAAATTCACCCCTCCACTTT
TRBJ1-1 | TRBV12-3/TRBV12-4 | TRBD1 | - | CASTKTGGTEAFF | TGTGCCAGCACCAAAACAGGGGGCACTGAAGCTTTCTTT
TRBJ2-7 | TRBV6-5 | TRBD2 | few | CASTVTSGGSYEQYF | TGTGCCAGCACCGTGACTAGCGGGGGCTCCTACGAGCAGTACTTC
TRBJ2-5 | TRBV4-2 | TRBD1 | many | CASSQELQGAETQYF | TGTGCCAGCAGCCAAGAGCTACAGGGGGCAGAGACCCAGTACTTC
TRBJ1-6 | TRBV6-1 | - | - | CASSEGSTGGAPLHF | TGTGCCAGCAGTGAAGGGTCAACAGGCGGGGCACCCCTCCACTTT
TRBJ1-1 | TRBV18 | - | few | CASSLSDTRGAFF | TGTGCCAGCTCACTTAGTGACACCCGGGGGGCTTTCTTT
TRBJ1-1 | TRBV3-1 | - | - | CASSRGANTEAFF | TGTGCCAGCAGTCGGGGGGCGAACACTGAAGCTTTCTTT
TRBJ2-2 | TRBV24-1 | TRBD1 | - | CATGTVYTGELFF | TGTGCCACAGGGACAGTTTACACCGGGGAGCTGTTTTTT
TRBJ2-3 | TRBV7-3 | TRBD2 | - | CASAGGAYADTQYF | TGTGCCAGCGCGGGGGGCGCCTATGCAGATACGCAGTATTTT
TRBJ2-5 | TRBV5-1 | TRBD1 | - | CASSLDQTGEETQYF | TGCGCCAGCAGCTTGGACCAGACAGGGGAAGAGACCCAGTACTTC
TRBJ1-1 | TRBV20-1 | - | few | CSARDMWNTEAFF | TGCAGTGCTAGAGATATGTGGAACACTGAAGCTTTCTTT
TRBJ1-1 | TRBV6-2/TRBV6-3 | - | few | CASTGTWGQNTEAFF | TGTGCCAGCACCGGTACTTGGGGGCAAAACACTGAAGCTTTCTTT
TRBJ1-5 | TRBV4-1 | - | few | CASSQAPAMRPQHF | TGCGCCAGCAGCCAAGCCCCCGCAATGCGGCCCCAGCATTTT
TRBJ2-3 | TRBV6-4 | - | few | CASSDSRYTDTQYF | TGTGCCAGCAGTGACTCGAGGTACACAGATACGCAGTATTTT
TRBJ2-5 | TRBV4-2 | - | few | CASSQGTVRTQETQYF | TGTGCCAGCAGCCAAGGTACCGTAAGGACTCAAGAGACCCAGTACTTC
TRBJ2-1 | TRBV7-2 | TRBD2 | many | CASSLEFNWASGGAYNEQFF | TGTGCCAGCAGCTTAGAGTTTAACTGGGCGAGCGGGGGGGCATACAATGAGCAGTTCTTC
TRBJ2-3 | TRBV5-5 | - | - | CASSLEGGAQGDTQYF | TGTGCCAGCAGCTTGGAGGGGGGGGCGCAGGGAGATACGCAGTATTTT
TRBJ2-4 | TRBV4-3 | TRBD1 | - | CASSQDRGRGNIQYF | TGCGCCAGCAGCCAAGACAGGGGGCGCGGGAACATTCAGTACTTC
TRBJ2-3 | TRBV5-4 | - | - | CASSRPGTSGDTQYF | TGTGCCAGCAGCCGACCTGGGACCTCGGGAGATACGCAGTATTTT